These 18 T cell receptor beta chains came from one sample sequenced in a study of spatial heterogeneity in lung cancer. Stated time point: sample taken at primary tumor resection. These receptors are not linked to any known antigen. General study findings and limits: Intratumoral expanded alpha and beta TCR counts were found to track tumor mutation counts.

TCRdb called the 5' RACE reads again in MiXCR, with one record for every CDR3 protein. Here the sample spans around 6,200 distinct CDR3 sequences, approximately 14% being singletons. Here the sequenced sample was lung tumor tissue, taken at surgery. The receptor set was obtained from a male donor with early-stage non-small cell lung cancer.

This clonotype was observed many times. This beta chain lies outside the target of a library built for alpha chains; its clone size means little. The chain joins TRBV6-6 to TRBJ1-4; perhaps TRBD1 as D (6 bases). CDR3 size: 18 residues. V was clipped by 1 base and J by 7 bases, with 22 bases between them. In germline, CDR1 is MNHNY, CDR2 SVGAGI (reference sequence). CDR3 loop: CASSYFRPQGNGSEKLFF. Here the CDR3 DNA reads TGTGCCAGCAGTTACTTTCGGCCACAGGGAAACGGGAGTGAAAAACTGTTTTTT.

By sample share, this clonotype is medium-sized. The library was built for alpha chains, so this beta chain is an off-target read and its size means little. The rearrangement links TRBV10-3 to TRBJ1-2; a weak D match, TRBD1 (6 bases). The CDR3 extends over 13 amino acids. V gave up 2 bases and J gave up 6 bases, with 10 bases separating them. Germline V gene data show CDR1 as ENHRY and CDR2 as SYGVKD. CDR3 nucleotides: TGTGCCATCAGTGAGCAGAAGGGGGATGGCTACACCTTC. Residues: CAISEQKGDGYTF.

The table lists this clonotype with a few counts. This beta chain was picked up by a library intended for alpha chains and is off target, so its count carries little meaning. The chain couples TRBV28 to TRBJ2-1; possible D gene TRBD1, 6 bases. This CDR3 is 11 amino acids long. CDR1 is MDHEN and CDR2 is SYDVKM in the germline V gene. V was cut by 8 bases and J by 10 bases, with 12 bases left in between. The CDR3 bases are TGTGCCAGCTCCATAGGGGGAGAGCAGTTCTTC. Its protein is CASSIGGEQFF. Using reference TRBV28 and TRBJ2-1 for the parts outside the CDR3, the full variable domain is DVKVTQSSRYLVKRTGEKVFLECVQDMDHENMFWYRQDPGLGLRLIYFSYDVKMKEKGDIPEGYSVSREKKERFSLILESASTNQTSMYLCASSIGGEQFFGPGTRLTVL.

By proportion, this clonotype is medium-sized. This beta chain slipped into a library made for alpha chains as a stray read, so its size is not meaningful. This chain joins TRBV28 and TRBJ2-1; D may be TRBD2 (5 bases). The CDR3 consists of 17 residues. CDR1 is MDHEN and CDR2 is SYDVKM in the germline V gene. The V gene lost 6 bases and the J gene lost 3 bases, with 21 bases spanning the gap. The CDR3 nucleotides read TGTGCCAGCAGCTCTCTAGTAGCGAATACCCACTACAATGAGCAGTTCTTC. Its protein is CASSSLVANTHYNEQFF.

This clonotype came up many times. In a library made to pick up alpha chains, this beta chain is a stray read with a size that means little. The V and J genes are TRBV4-1 and TRBJ1-1; no firm D call. Germline V gene data show CDR1 as MGHRA and CDR2 as YSYEKL. This CDR3 has 16 residues. V was cut by 4 bases and J by 1 base, with 16 bases left in between. The CDR3 protein is CASSPSLGWANTEAFF. In nucleotides, the CDR3 is TGCGCCAGCAGCCCAAGCCTGGGCTGGGCGAACACTGAAGCTTTCTTT.

This clonotype was counted many times. A library prepared for alpha chains yielded this beta chain as an off-target read; its size is of little meaning. This CDR3 is CSVGQGEELFF. The CDR3 DNA sequence: TGCAGCGTCGGACAGGGAGAGGAGCTGTTTTTT. The chain carries TRBV29-1 and TRBJ2-2; 8 positions agree with TRBD1. Germline V gene data show CDR1 as SQVTM and CDR2 as ANQGSEA. The length of the CDR3 is 11 residues. Trimming removed 6 bases from V and 10 bases from J; junction bases left unmatched: 4.

This clonotype was detected many times. As an off-target read in a library built for alpha chains, this beta chain has a frequency of little significance. Here the CDR3 reads CASSLNRREKLFF. The CDR3 bases are TGTGCCAGCAGTTTAAACCGCCGGGAAAAACTGTTTTTT. The chain uses TRBV12-3 or TRBV12-4 and TRBJ1-4, with D unresolved. Trimming took 2 bases from V and 8 from J, leaving 9 bases between them. There are 13 residues in the CDR3.

This clonotype qualifies as medium-sized (0.01 to 0.1%). This beta chain appears as a stray read in a library generated for alpha chains; its size is not informative. The chain uses TRBV7-9 and TRBJ1-1; unclear D gene. Germline lookup yields CDR1 SEHNR and CDR2 FQNEAQ (reference sequence). The CDR3 runs 12 residues. Deletions cut 3 bases from V and 1 base from J, with 3 bases between. In DNA, the CDR3 is TGTGCCAGCAGCTTCCCGAACACTGAAGCTTTCTTT. This encodes CASSFPNTEAFF.

By proportion, this clonotype is medium-sized. With the library built for alpha chains, this beta chain is off target and its frequency is not meaningful. This chain uses TRBV20-1 with TRBJ2-3; TRBD2 matches at 8 bases. Per germline, CDR1 DFQATT and CDR2 SNEGSKA (reference sequence). J lost 2 bases, V lost 6 bases, and 10 bases had no gene match. CDR3 length equals 15 residues. The DNA of the CDR3 is TGCAGTGCCAACCCTAGCGGGCACCCCACAGATACGCAGTATTTT. It codes for CSANPSGHPTDTQYF.

In regard to this clonotype: Because this beta chain is a stray read in a library intended to capture alpha chains, its abundance should not be given much weight. The chain carries TRBV4-2 and TRBJ2-3; 7 positions agree with TRBD2. Looked up from germline, CDR1 is LGHNA and CDR2 is YNFKEQ. V dropped 5 bases and J dropped 2; count of bases not matched to a gene: 7. This CDR3 contains 15 residues. The CDR3 is CASSLGDYYTDTQYF. CDR3 bases: TGTGCCAGCAGCTTGGGGGACTACTACACAGATACGCAGTATTTT.

With respect to this clonotype: This beta chain is an off-target read within a library intended for alpha chains, so its frequency means little. CDR3 loop: CASSTYYTDTQYF. CDR3 DNA sequence: TGTGCCAGCAGCACCTACTACACAGATACGCAGTATTTT. J is TRBJ2-3 and V is TRBV7-2; the D is unclear. This CDR3 spans 13 amino acids. Germline V lookup: CDR1 SGHTA, CDR2 FQGNSA. V was shortened by 5 bases and J by 2 bases, with 8 bases between the two germline ends.

Of note for this clonotype: As an off-target read in a library built for alpha chains, this beta chain has a frequency of little significance. The chain carries TRBV2 and TRBJ2-7; 7 nucleotides line up with TRBD2. CDR1 and CDR2 from the germline V gene are SNHLY and FYNNEI. This CDR3 is 16 amino acids long. V shed 6 bases, J shed 2 bases, and the junction held 13 bases outside the gene matches. The DNA for the CDR3 is TGTGCCAGCAGCGGAATGCTAGCGGTCGTAACCTACGAGCAGTACTTC. Its protein product is CASSGMLAVVTYEQYF.

This clonotype was detected ten times or more. This beta chain is an unintended read in a library built for alpha chains; its size means little. The chain joins TRBV27 to TRBJ2-7; the D gene is possibly TRBD2 (5 bases). The CDR3 length is 17 residues. Germline loops: CDR1 MNHEY, CDR2 SMNVEV (reference sequence). Trimming removed 1 base from V and 5 bases from J, with 21 bases in between. CDR3 in amino acids: CASSLFGSGSGSNEQYF. The CDR3 nucleotides are TGTGCCAGCAGTTTATTTGGCTCGGGTAGTGGGAGCAACGAGCAGTACTTC.

The sample holds many counts of this clonotype. In a library made to pick up alpha chains, this beta chain is a stray read with a size that means little. This chain connects TRBV29-1 to TRBJ1-1; 7 nucleotides agree with TRBD1. The ends lost 8 bases at V and 6 bases at J; junction bases unmatched: 9. This CDR3 contains 12 residues. CDR1 and CDR2 from the germline V gene are SQVTM and ANQGSEA. CDR3 nucleotides: TGCAGCACACAGGGGCCGGCCCCTGAAGCTTTCTTT. This gives the protein CSTQGPAPEAFF. Full variable domain (missing parts from reference TRBV29-1 and TRBJ1-1): SAVISQKPSRDICQRGTSLTIQCQVDSQVTMMFWYRQQPGQSLTLIATANQGSEATYESGFVIDKFPISRPNLTFSTLTVSNMSPEDSSIYLCSTQGPAPEAFFGQGTRLTVV.

In regard to this clonotype: This beta chain was picked up by a library intended for alpha chains and is off target, so its count carries little meaning. The chain has TRBV7-2 and TRBJ1-2, with D perhaps TRBD1 (6 bases). This CDR3 contains 13 residues. V was clipped by 5 bases and J by 8 bases, with 15 bases between them. CDR1 is SGHTA, CDR2 FQGNSA, per germline. CDR3 bases: TGTGCCAGCAGCCTTACAGGGCCCGGCGGCTACACCTTC. Its translation is CASSLTGPGGYTF.

This clonotype counts as medium-sized. For a library built for alpha chains, this beta chain is a stray read; little rests on its size. The genes are TRBV29-1 and TRBJ1-1; TRBD1 is a possible D gene (6 bases). The germline V gene has CDR1 SQVTM and CDR2 ANQGSEA. V was pared by 6 bases and J by 4 bases, with 12 bases between. The CDR3 runs to 12 residues. CDR3 sequence reads: CSVVQGPTEAFF. Here the CDR3 DNA reads TGCAGCGTCGTTCAGGGGCCCACTGAAGCTTTCTTT.

The table lists this clonotype with a few counts. This beta chain appears as a stray read in a library generated for alpha chains; its size is not informative. This rearrangement joins TRBV18 to TRBJ1-4; weak D call: TRBD1 (6 bases). The CDR3 totals 14 residues. Germline V gene data show CDR1 as KGHSH and CDR2 as LQKENI. Trimming cost V 2 bases and J 7 bases, with 11 bases left between them. The CDR3 DNA follows: TGTGCCAGCTCACCATCGGGGGCTGGTGAAAAACTGTTTTTT. Protein: CASSPSGAGEKLFF.

In this sample, this clonotype turned up many times. This beta chain came through as a stray read in a library set up for alpha chains, and its size says little. The chain employs TRBV29-1 and TRBJ2-5; 7 bases map to TRBD2. The CDR3 has 13 residues. V dropped 3 bases and J dropped 4; count of bases not matched to a gene: 5. Germline V lookup: CDR1 SQVTM, CDR2 ANQGSEA. The CDR3 loop is CSVDPSGGETQYF. The CDR3 DNA reads TGCAGCGTTGATCCTAGCGGAGGAGAGACCCAGTACTTC.